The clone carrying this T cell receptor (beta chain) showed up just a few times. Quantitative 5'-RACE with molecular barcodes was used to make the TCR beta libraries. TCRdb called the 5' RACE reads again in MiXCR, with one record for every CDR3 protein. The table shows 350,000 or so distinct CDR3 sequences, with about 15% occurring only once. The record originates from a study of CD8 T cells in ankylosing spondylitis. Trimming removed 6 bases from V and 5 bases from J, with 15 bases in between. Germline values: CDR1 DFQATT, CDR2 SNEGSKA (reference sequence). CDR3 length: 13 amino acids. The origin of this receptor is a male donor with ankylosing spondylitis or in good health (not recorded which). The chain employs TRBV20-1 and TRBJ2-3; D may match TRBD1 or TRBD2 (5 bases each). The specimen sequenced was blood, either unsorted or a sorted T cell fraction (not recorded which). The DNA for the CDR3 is TGCAGTGCCAACCGGGGCCCGGTAGATACGCAGTATTTT. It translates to CSANRGPVDTQYF.